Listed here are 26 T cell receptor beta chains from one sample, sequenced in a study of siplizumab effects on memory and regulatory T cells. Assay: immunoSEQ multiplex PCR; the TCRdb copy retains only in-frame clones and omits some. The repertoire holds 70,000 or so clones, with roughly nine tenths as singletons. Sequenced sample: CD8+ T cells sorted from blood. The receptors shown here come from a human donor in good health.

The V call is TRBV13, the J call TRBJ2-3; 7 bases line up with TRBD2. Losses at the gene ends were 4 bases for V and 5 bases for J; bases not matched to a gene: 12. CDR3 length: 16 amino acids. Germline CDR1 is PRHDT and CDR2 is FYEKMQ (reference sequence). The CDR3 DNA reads TGTGCCAGCAGCTCAACAGCGGGGTGGGGTGTAGATACGCAGTATTTT. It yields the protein CASSSTAGWGVDTQYF.

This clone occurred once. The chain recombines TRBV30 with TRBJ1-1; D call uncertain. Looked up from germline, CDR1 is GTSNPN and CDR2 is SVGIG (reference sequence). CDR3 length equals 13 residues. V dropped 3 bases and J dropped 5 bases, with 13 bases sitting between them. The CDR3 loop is CAWSTPTRTEAFF. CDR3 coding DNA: TGTGCCTGGAGCACCCCCACCAGGACTGAAGCTTTCTTT.

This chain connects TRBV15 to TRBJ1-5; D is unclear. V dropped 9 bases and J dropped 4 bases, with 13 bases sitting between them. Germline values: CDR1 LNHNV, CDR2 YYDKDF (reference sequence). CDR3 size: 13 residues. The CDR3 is CATSTARNQPQHF. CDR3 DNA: TGTGCCACTTCGACGGCTAGGAATCAGCCCCAGCATTTT.

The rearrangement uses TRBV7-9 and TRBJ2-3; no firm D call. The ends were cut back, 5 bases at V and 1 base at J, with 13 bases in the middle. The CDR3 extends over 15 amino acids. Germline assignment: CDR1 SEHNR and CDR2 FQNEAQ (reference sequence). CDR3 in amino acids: CASSPSSVRTDTQYF. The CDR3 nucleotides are TGTGCCAGCAGCCCCTCGAGCGTCCGCACAGATACGCAGTATTTT.

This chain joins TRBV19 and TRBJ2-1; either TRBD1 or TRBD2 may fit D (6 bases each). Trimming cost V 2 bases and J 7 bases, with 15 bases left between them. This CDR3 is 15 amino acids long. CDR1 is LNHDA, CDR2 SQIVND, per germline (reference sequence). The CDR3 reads CASSIYPGAGNEQFF. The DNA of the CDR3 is TGTGCCAGTAGTATATATCCGGGGGCCGGAAATGAGCAGTTCTTC.

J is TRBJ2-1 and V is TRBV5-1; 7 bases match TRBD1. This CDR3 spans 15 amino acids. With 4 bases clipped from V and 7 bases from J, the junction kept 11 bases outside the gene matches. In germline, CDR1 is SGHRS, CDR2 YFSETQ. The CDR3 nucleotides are TGCGCCAGCAGCCCCTACTCGTCAGGGGGAAATGAGCAGTTCTTC. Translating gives CASSPYSSGGNEQFF.

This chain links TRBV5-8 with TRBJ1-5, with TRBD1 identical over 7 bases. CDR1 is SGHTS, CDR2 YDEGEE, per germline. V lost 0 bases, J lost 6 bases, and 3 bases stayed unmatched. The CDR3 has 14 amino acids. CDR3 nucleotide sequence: TGTGCCAGCAGCTTGGGCCAGGGGGTTCAGCCCCAGCATTTT. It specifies CASSLGQGVQPQHF.

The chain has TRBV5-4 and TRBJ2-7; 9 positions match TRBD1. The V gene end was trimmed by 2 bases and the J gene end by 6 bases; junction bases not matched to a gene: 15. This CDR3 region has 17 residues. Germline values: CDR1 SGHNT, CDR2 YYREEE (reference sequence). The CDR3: CASSFDRGWAEGSEQYF. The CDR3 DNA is TGTGCCAGCAGCTTTGACAGGGGGTGGGCCGAGGGAAGCGAGCAGTACTTC.

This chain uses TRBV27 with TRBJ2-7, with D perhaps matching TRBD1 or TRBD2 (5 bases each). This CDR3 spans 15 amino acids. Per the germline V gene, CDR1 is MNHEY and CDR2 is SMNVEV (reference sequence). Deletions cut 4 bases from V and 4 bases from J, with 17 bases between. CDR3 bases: TGTGCCAGCAGTTCCGCCGGGGCCCCCTTATACGAGCAGTACTTC. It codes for CASSSAGAPLYEQYF.

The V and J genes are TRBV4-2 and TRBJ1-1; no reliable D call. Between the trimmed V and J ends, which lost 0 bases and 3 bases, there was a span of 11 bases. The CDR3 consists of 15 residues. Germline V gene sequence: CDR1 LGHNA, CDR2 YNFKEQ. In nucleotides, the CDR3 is TGTGCCAGCAGCCAAGATCGCAGCGTCTACACTGAAGCTTTCTTT. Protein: CASSQDRSVYTEAFF.

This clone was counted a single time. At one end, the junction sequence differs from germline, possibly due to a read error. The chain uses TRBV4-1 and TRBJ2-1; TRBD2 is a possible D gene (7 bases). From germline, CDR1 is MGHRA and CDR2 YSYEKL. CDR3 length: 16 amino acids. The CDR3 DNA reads TGCGCCAGCAGACAAGGGGGGGAGTACCCCTACAATGAGCAGTTCTTC. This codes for CASRQGGEYPYNEQFF.

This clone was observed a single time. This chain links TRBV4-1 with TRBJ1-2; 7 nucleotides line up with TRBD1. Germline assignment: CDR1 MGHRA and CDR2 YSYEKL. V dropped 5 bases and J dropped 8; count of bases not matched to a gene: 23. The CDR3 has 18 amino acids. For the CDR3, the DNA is TGCGCCAGCAGCACTAGAACGCCTTTGACAGGGACCCCGGAGGGCTACACCTTC. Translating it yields CASSTRTPLTGTPEGYTF.

The CDR3: CASRGIGTEAFF. CDR3 in DNA: TGTGCCAGCAGGGGGATTGGCACTGAAGCTTTCTTT. This chain connects TRBV5-4 to TRBJ1-1; D gene unclear. The CDR3 is 12 amino acids. V was pared by 5 bases and J by 4 bases, with 9 bases between. Germline values: CDR1 SGHNT, CDR2 YYREEE (reference sequence).

The CDR3 protein is CASESQETQYF. As DNA, the CDR3 is TGTGCCAGCGAGTCCCAAGAGACCCAGTACTTC. The chain couples TRBV11-2 to TRBJ2-5, with D unresolved. The CDR3 length is 11 residues. V lost 8 bases and J lost 1, with 5 bases in between. The germline V gene has CDR1 SGHAT and CDR2 FQNNGV.

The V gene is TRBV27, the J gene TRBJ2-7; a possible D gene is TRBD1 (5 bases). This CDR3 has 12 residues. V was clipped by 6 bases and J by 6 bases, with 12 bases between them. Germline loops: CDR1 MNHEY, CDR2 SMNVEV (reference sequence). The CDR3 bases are TGTGCCAGCAGCTCCCAGGGTCGCGAGCAGTACTTC. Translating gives CASSSQGREQYF.

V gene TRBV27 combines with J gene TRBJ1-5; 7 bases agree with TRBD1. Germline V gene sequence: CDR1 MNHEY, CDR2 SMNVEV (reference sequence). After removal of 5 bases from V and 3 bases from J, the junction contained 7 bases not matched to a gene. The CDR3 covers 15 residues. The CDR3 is CASSPMTGTNQPQHF. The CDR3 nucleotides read TGTGCCAGCAGTCCAATGACAGGGACCAATCAGCCCCAGCATTTT.

The CDR3 region is CASSEYLSSTEAFF. The CDR3 region has the DNA TGTGCCAGCAGTGAATACCTTTCTAGCACTGAAGCTTTCTTT. J is TRBJ1-1 and V is TRBV25-1; D is unclear. The CDR3 has 14 amino acids. Trimming left V 0 bases short and J 4 bases short, with 9 bases between. Germline CDR1 and CDR2: MGHDK and SYGVNS.

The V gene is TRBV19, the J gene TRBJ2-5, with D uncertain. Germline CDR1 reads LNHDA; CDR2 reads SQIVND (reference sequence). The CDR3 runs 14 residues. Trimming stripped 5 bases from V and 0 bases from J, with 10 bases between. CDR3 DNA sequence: TGTGCCAGTAGTGGAAGACACAACCAAGAGACCCAGTACTTC. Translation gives CASSGRHNQETQYF.

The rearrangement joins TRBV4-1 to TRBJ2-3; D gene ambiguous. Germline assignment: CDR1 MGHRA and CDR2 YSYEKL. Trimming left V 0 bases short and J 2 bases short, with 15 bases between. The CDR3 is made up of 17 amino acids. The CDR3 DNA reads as TGCGCCAGCAGCCAAGAGGGGAACAGACTGCTCACAGATACGCAGTATTTT. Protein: CASSQEGNRLLTDTQYF.

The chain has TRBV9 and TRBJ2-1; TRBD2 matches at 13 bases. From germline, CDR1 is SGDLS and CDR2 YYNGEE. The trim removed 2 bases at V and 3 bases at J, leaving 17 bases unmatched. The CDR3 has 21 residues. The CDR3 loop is CASSVLYSISGTSGIYNEQFF. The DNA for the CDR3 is TGTGCCAGCAGCGTCCTTTATTCTATCTCCGGGACTAGCGGGATCTACAATGAGCAGTTCTTC. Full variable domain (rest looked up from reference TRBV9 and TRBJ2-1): DSGVTQTPKHLITATGQRVTLRCSPRSGDLSVYWYQQSLDQGLQFLIQYYNGEERAKGNILERFSAQQFPDLHSELNLSSLELGDSALYFCASSVLYSISGTSGIYNEQFFGPGTRLTVL.

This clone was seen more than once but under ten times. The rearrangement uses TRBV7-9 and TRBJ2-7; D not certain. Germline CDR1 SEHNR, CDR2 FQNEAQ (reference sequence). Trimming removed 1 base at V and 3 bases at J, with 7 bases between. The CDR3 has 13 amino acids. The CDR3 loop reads CASSLDVLYEQYF. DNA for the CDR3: TGTGCCAGCAGCTTAGATGTCCTCTACGAGCAGTACTTC.

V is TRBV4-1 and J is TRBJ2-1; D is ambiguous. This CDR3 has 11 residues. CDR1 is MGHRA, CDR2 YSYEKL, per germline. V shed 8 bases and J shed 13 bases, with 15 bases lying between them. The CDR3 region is CASSLGSQQFF. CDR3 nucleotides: TGCGCCAGCTCCCTCGGCAGTCAACAGTTCTTC.

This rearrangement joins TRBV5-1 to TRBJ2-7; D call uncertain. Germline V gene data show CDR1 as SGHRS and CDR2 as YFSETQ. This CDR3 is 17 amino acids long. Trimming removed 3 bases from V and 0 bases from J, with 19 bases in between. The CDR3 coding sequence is TGCGCCAGCAGCTCGCCAAGGGTCCTTCTGAGCTCCTACGAGCAGTACTTC. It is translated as CASSSPRVLLSSYEQYF.

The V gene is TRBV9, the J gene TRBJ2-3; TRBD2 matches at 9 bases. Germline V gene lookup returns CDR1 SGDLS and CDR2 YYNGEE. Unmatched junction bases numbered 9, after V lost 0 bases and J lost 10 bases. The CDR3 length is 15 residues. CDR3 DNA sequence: TGTGCCAGCAGCGTAGTCATTAGCGGGGGAACTCCGCAGTATTTT. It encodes CASSVVISGGTPQYF.

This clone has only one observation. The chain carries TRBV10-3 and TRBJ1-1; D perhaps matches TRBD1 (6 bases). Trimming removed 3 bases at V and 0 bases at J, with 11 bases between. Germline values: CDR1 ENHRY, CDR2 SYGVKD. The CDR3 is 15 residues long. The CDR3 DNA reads TGTGCCATCAGTGAACAGGGAGATATGAACACTGAAGCTTTCTTT. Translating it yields CAISEQGDMNTEAFF.

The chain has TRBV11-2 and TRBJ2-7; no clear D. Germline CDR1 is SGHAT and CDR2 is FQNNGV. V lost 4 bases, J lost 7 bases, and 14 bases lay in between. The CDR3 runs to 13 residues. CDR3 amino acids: CASSSPTYGEQYF. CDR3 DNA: TGTGCCAGCAGCTCCCCGACGTACGGGGAGCAGTACTTC.